The entry below describes one T cell receptor beta chain. This entry is derived from a study of blood T cell repertoires in COVID-19. Study as a whole: Acute-phase and convalescent COVID-19 samples originated in the United States, Italy and Spain.

Recruitment covered under 25 US areas and drew participants whose ages spanned roughly 18 to 100 years. Participants reported their clinical history, and cohort assignment relied on those reports. Original methodology: Estimates of nucleated cell counts were drawn from the amplification of reference gene primers. This table comes from immunoSEQ multiplex PCR, and its TCRdb copy is limited to in-frame clones, with some not included. V, J and clone size were drawn from that table, and D and trimming were deduced from the DNA. Among under 150,000 clones, around 89% were seen once, and the ten largest hold 0.95% to 1.5%. This sequence originates from a woman in her twenties or thirties with acute COVID-19. Sequences were obtained from PBMCs or T cells enriched from blood (not recorded which).

In nucleotides, the CDR3 is TGTGCCAGCAGCTTAGGACAGGGGGCCGGTGGCTACACCTTC. Translating gives CASSLGQGAGGYTF. The rearrangement joins TRBV5-4 to TRBJ1-2; 11 nucleotides line up with TRBD1. This CDR3 has 14 amino acids. Trimming at V came to 2 bases and at J to 7 bases, leaving 4 bases not matched to a gene. The germline CDR1 and CDR2 sequences are SGHNT and YYREEE (reference sequence). Drawing the rest from reference TRBV5-4 and TRBJ1-2, the complete variable domain is ETGVTQSPTHLIKTRGQQVTLRCSSQSGHNTVSWYQQALGQGPQFIFQYYREEENGRGNFPPRFSGLQFPNYSSELNVNALELDDSALYLCASSLGQGAGGYTFGSGTRLTVV.